Presented here are 30 T cell receptor beta chains from one specimen sequenced in a study of long-term antiretroviral therapy in people with HIV. At survey level, the immunoSEQ assay was run in its v3.0 version. Only in-frame clones appear in the TCRdb table, and some are missing; sequencing was by immunoSEQ multiplex PCR. This table has 15,000 to 20,000 clones, 79% appearing once. The source material was unsorted PBMCs, sampled at the start of antiretroviral therapy, before treatment. The receptors come from a man younger than 30 with HIV.

With regard to this clone: Its ends do not fully match the called genes, so a read error is possible. The chain couples TRBV6-6 to TRBJ2-7; 9 bases are shared with TRBD2. Germline V lookup: CDR1 MNHNY, CDR2 SVGAGI (reference sequence). The CDR3 is 15 residues long. This chain's CDR3 is CASSYSGGRAYEQYF. The DNA for the CDR3 is TGTGCCAGCAGTTACTCCGGCGGGAGGGCCTATGAGCAGTACTTC.

This chain uses TRBV11-2 with TRBJ2-3; no clear D. The CDR3 is 12 amino acids. Germline CDR1 SGHAT, CDR2 FQNNGV. The germline V and J ends were trimmed by 2 bases and 5 bases, with 5 bases remaining between them. The DNA of the CDR3 is TGTGCCAGCAGCTTATCGAAAGATACGCAGTATTTT. Its translation is CASSLSKDTQYF.

The chain recombines TRBV9 with TRBJ2-7; D gene uncertain. The CDR3 covers 14 residues. The ends were cut back, 2 bases at V and 2 bases at J, with 11 bases in the middle. Germline loops: CDR1 SGDLS, CDR2 YYNGEE. In nucleotides, the CDR3 is TGTGCCAGCAGCGTCGGTCTCGAAACCTACGAGCAGTACTTC. Protein sequence: CASSVGLETYEQYF.

The chain has TRBV28 and TRBJ2-1, with 11 bases aligning to TRBD2. The junction had 13 bases not matched to a gene; V was cut back by 8 bases and J by 10 bases. CDR3 length: 15 residues. The germline V gene encodes CDR1 MDHEN and CDR2 SYDVKM. CDR3 nucleotide sequence: TGTGCCAGCCAGGATGCCGGGACTAGCGGTTTAGAGCAGTTCTTC. It specifies CASQDAGTSGLEQFF.

This rearrangement joins TRBV29-1 to TRBJ2-1; TRBD2 aligns across 9 bases. This CDR3 has 13 residues. Germline V CDR1 and CDR2: SQVTM, ANQGSEA. Trimming cost V 5 bases and J 6 bases; bases outside gene matches: 5. The CDR3 DNA sequence: TGCAGCGTTCGTAGCGGGAGTGGCAATGAGCAGTTCTTC. Protein: CSVRSGSGNEQFF.

This clone turned up a few times. The rearrangement uses TRBV28 and TRBJ2-7; D is undetermined. Germline values: CDR1 MDHEN, CDR2 SYDVKM. Deletions cut 2 bases from V and 2 bases from J, with 7 bases between. This CDR3 has 13 residues. This CDR3 is CASSLVGTYEQYF. The CDR3 DNA is TGTGCCAGCAGTTTAGTGGGTACCTACGAGCAGTACTTC.

This clone was detected only a few times. The chain carries TRBV19 and TRBJ1-5; no reliable D call. This CDR3 contains 15 residues. From germline, CDR1 is LNHDA and CDR2 SQIVND (reference sequence). V was clipped by 0 bases and J by 9 bases, with 15 bases between them. CDR3 loop: CASSIDQGRRRPQHF. CDR3 in DNA: TGTGCCAGTAGTATAGATCAAGGACGACGTCGGCCCCAGCATTTT.

CDR3 region: CASSWGTGRGEQYF. The CDR3 DNA follows: TGTGCCAGCTCATGGGGGACAGGTCGAGGAGAGCAGTACTTC. The chain has TRBV28 and TRBJ2-7, with TRBD1 identical over 8 bases. This CDR3 has 14 amino acids. Trimming cost V 8 bases and J 7 bases; bases outside gene matches: 13. CDR1 and CDR2 from the germline V gene are MDHEN and SYDVKM. Complete variable domain (other parts from reference TRBV28 and TRBJ2-7): DVKVTQSSRYLVKRTGEKVFLECVQDMDHENMFWYRQDPGLGLRLIYFSYDVKMKEKGDIPEGYSVSREKKERFSLILESASTNQTSMYLCASSWGTGRGEQYFGPGTRLTVT.

V gene TRBV5-4 combines with J gene TRBJ2-7; TRBD2 matches at 7 bases. The J segment lost 2 bases and the V segment lost 0 bases, leaving 14 bases of the junction unmatched. CDR1 and CDR2 (germline): SGHNT, YYREEE (reference sequence). This CDR3 region has 18 residues. This CDR3 is CASSLAQSLAALPYEQYF. Written as DNA, the CDR3 is TGTGCCAGCAGCTTGGCCCAATCCCTAGCGGCTCTCCCCTACGAGCAGTACTTC.

The chain employs TRBV7-9 and TRBJ2-3; D unclear. Germline CDR1 is SEHNR and CDR2 is FQNEAQ (reference sequence). Trimming left V 5 bases short and J 2 bases short, with 17 bases between. This CDR3 has 16 residues. The CDR3 spells CASSRRETPSTDTQYF. CDR3 sequence (DNA): TGTGCCAGCAGCCGACGAGAGACCCCATCCACAGATACGCAGTATTTT.

V is TRBV5-6 and J is TRBJ1-2; D may be TRBD1 (6 bases). This CDR3 spans 14 amino acids. Germline CDR1 and CDR2: SGHDT and YYEEEE. Deletions cut 2 bases from V and 8 bases from J, with 16 bases between. The CDR3: CASSFLTGPGGYTF. CDR3 bases: TGTGCCAGCAGCTTTCTGACAGGTCCGGGAGGCTACACCTTC.

This sequence joins TRBV29-1 and TRBJ1-1, with D perhaps matching TRBD1 (6 bases). Trimming left V 1 base short and J 0 bases short, with 18 bases between. Germline lookup yields CDR1 SQVTM and CDR2 ANQGSEA. The CDR3 sequence is 17 residues long. This CDR3 is CSVEVGANVPLNTEAFF. The CDR3 DNA reads as TGCAGCGTTGAAGTGGGGGCCAATGTACCCTTGAACACTGAAGCTTTCTTT.

This clone turned up a few times. The chain uses TRBV18 and TRBJ1-3; 7 bases fit TRBD1. Germline assignment: CDR1 KGHSH and CDR2 LQKENI. This CDR3 comprises 15 residues. The V segment lost 3 bases and the J segment 0 bases; nucleotides outside the gene matches: 2. The CDR3 region has the DNA TGTGCCAGCTCACCTTGGGACAGCTCTGGAAACACCATATATTTT. Its protein is CASSPWDSSGNTIYF.

This clone showed up just a few times. The rearrangement joins TRBV5-8 to TRBJ2-7, with D hard to call. This CDR3 region has 10 residues. CDR1 SGHTS and CDR2 YDEGEE come from the germline V gene. V dropped 3 bases and J dropped 6 bases, with 4 bases sitting between them. The CDR3 coding sequence is TGTGCCAGCAGCTCCCTCGAGCAGTACTTC. This sequence encodes CASSSLEQYF.

There are a few counts of this clone. The chain has TRBV27 and TRBJ2-7; 7 bases line up with TRBD1. The length of the CDR3 is 15 residues. V was clipped by 5 bases and J by 0 bases; unmatched bases: 7. From germline, CDR1 is MNHEY and CDR2 SMNVEV (reference sequence). CDR3 region: CASSPVGQSSYEQYF. CDR3 nucleotides: TGTGCCAGCAGTCCAGTGGGACAGAGCTCCTACGAGCAGTACTTC.

The chain has TRBV28 and TRBJ1-2; TRBD1 might be the D (5 bases). Germline CDR1 MDHEN, CDR2 SYDVKM. V gave up 2 bases and J gave up 4 bases, with 11 bases separating them. CDR3 length equals 14 residues. CDR3 bases: TGTGCCAGCAGTTTAAACCCAGGGAGCTATGGCTACACCTTC. Translation: CASSLNPGSYGYTF.

The chain links TRBV10-3 to TRBJ1-3; D might be TRBD1 (5 bases). Germline V lookup: CDR1 ENHRY, CDR2 SYGVKD. CDR3 length: 17 residues. Trimming removed 3 bases at V and 2 bases at J, with 17 bases between. This CDR3 reads CAISESEKTETGNTIYF. CDR3 in DNA: TGTGCCATCAGTGAATCGGAAAAGACAGAGACTGGAAACACCATATATTTT.

V and J are TRBV4-2 and TRBJ1-3; 8 bases are a match to TRBD1. This CDR3 region has 16 residues. V trimming: 3 bases; J trimming: 4 bases; junction bases outside the gene matches: 8. CDR1 is LGHNA and CDR2 is YNFKEQ in the germline V gene. The CDR3: CASSHPQGAEGNTIYF. In nucleotides, the CDR3 is TGTGCCAGCAGCCACCCCCAGGGGGCGGAAGGAAACACCATATATTTT.

The V call is TRBV18, the J call TRBJ1-5; D is perhaps TRBD1 (5 bases). The V end was cut by 4 bases, the J end by 3 bases, with 13 bases between. The CDR3 is 15 amino acids. Per the germline V gene, CDR1 is KGHSH and CDR2 is LQKENI. CDR3 coding DNA: TGTGCCAGCTCACGGGCCGGGGGGTTCAATCAGCCCCAGCATTTT. Translating it yields CASSRAGGFNQPQHF.

The chain has TRBV4-1 and TRBJ2-1; no reliable D call. The CDR3 is made up of 16 amino acids. Deletions cut 0 bases from V and 9 bases from J, with 18 bases between. CDR1 is MGHRA and CDR2 is YSYEKL in the germline V gene. The chain's CDR3 is CASSQDNTDLHGEQFF. Here the CDR3 DNA reads TGCGCCAGCAGCCAAGATAACACAGACCTTCACGGTGAGCAGTTCTTC.

The chain combines TRBV6-5 with TRBJ2-7, with TRBD1 matching 8 bases. This CDR3 spans 15 amino acids. Trimming cost V 0 bases and J 3 bases; bases outside gene matches: 4. Germline V gives CDR1 MNHEY, CDR2 SVGAGI. The CDR3 region is CASSYSGQVSYEQYF. CDR3 coding DNA: TGTGCCAGCAGTTACTCGGGACAGGTTAGCTACGAGCAGTACTTC.

The chain joins TRBV9 to TRBJ2-3; no clear D. Deletions cut 4 bases from V and 2 bases from J, with 11 bases between. The germline V gene has CDR1 SGDLS and CDR2 YYNGEE. CDR3 length equals 14 residues. CDR3 residues: CASSLELDTDTQYF. The CDR3 DNA sequence: TGTGCCAGCAGCTTGGAGTTGGACACAGATACGCAGTATTTT.

This clone was detected a few times. This sequence joins TRBV19 and TRBJ1-5; D remains ambiguous. CDR1 is LNHDA, CDR2 SQIVND, per germline (reference sequence). Trimming took off 6 bases at V and 1 base at J, with 13 bases between the two ends. This CDR3 has 15 residues. As DNA, the CDR3 is TGTGCCAGTAGGGCCATGGGGTTGAGCAATCAGCCCCAGCATTTT. Its translation: CASRAMGLSNQPQHF.

The chain is built from TRBV7-9 and TRBJ2-7, with D perhaps assigned TRBD1 or TRBD2 (5 bases each). The CDR3 is made up of 18 amino acids. Trimming cost V 1 base and J 0 bases, with 19 bases left between them. In germline, CDR1 is SEHNR, CDR2 FQNEAQ (reference sequence). The CDR3 nucleotides are TGTGCCAGCAGCTTAGTCCGTAACCGGGACGGAAACTCCTACGAGCAGTACTTC. Amino acids: CASSLVRNRDGNSYEQYF.

The V and J genes are TRBV7-9 and TRBJ2-3; D possibly corresponds to TRBD1 (6 bases). Germline CDR1 reads SEHNR; CDR2 reads FQNEAQ (reference sequence). V lost 1 base and J lost 2, with 19 bases in between. The CDR3 has 18 amino acids. The CDR3 loop is CASSLVVFLGAFTDTQYF. The CDR3 DNA follows: TGTGCCAGCAGCTTAGTAGTTTTTTTGGGGGCTTTCACAGATACGCAGTATTTT.

A single count supports this clone. This chain joins TRBV27 and TRBJ2-7, with TRBD1 matching over 12 bases. CDR1 and CDR2 from the germline V gene are MNHEY and SMNVEV (reference sequence). CDR3 length: 14 residues. V lost 4 bases and J lost 4; bases outside the gene matches: 2. The CDR3 nucleotides are TGTGCCAGCAGTTCGGGACAGGGGGCATACGAGCAGTACTTC. It codes for CASSSGQGAYEQYF.

V usage is TRBV5-1 and J usage is TRBJ2-5, with D maybe TRBD2 (6 bases). The germline V gene encodes CDR1 SGHRS and CDR2 YFSETQ. V lost 3 bases and J 6 bases, leaving 15 bases between the germline ends. There are 14 residues in the CDR3. CDR3 sequence (DNA): TGCGCCAGCAGCTCCATTGCGGGCGGGAAGACCCAGTACTTC. Its protein is CASSSIAGGKTQYF.

The genes are TRBV19 and TRBJ2-7; no clear D gene. Germline CDR1 LNHDA, CDR2 SQIVND (reference sequence). Trimming pared 5 bases from V and 5 bases from J, leaving 16 bases between. The CDR3 consists of 14 residues. This CDR3 is CASSSSTKGHEQYF. DNA of the CDR3: TGTGCCAGTAGTTCGAGCACGAAGGGTCACGAGCAGTACTTC.

V is TRBV4-3 and J is TRBJ2-5, with D perhaps given as TRBD1 or TRBD2 (7 bases each). This CDR3 comprises 14 residues. The V gene's germline CDR1 is LGHNA and CDR2 YSLEER. Between the trimmed V and J ends, which lost 5 bases and 3 bases, there was a span of 13 bases. The CDR3 region is CASSEGGTEETQYF. The CDR3 bases are TGCGCCAGCAGCGAGGGAGGGACAGAAGAGACCCAGTACTTC.

In this sample, this clone turned up a few times. The chain combines TRBV7-2 with TRBJ2-1; 10 bases agree with TRBD2. V shed 8 bases, J shed 7 bases, and the junction held 14 bases outside the gene matches. Germline assignment: CDR1 SGHTA and CDR2 FQGNSA. This CDR3 region has 16 residues. CDR3: CASFRPVIAGGNEQFF. CDR3 in DNA: TGTGCCAGCTTCCGCCCGGTAATAGCGGGAGGTAATGAGCAGTTCTTC.